A single sample is the source of the 26 T cell receptor beta chains below, sequenced in a study of T cell changes during pregnancy in multiple sclerosis. TCRdb keeps only in-frame clones here, not all; method: immunoSEQ multiplex PCR. Found here are some 85,000 clones, roughly 94% of them singletons; the top ten hold about 0.84%. The material was peripheral blood, obtained in the third trimester of pregnancy. These receptors were collected from a female donor with multiple sclerosis, enrolled in a pregnancy study.

The CDR3 protein is CASSRRGGNTGELFF. CDR3 nucleotides: TGTGCCAGCAGCCGTCGGGGGGGGAACACCGGGGAGCTGTTTTTT. The V gene is TRBV4-2, the J gene TRBJ2-2, with TRBD2 identical over 8 bases. Germline V gene sequence: CDR1 LGHNA, CDR2 YNFKEQ. The CDR3 consists of 15 residues. Unmatched junction bases numbered 2, after V lost 4 bases and J lost 1 base.

The rearrangement uses TRBV5-1 and TRBJ2-1; weak D call: TRBD1 (6 bases). V was trimmed by 4 bases and J by 5 bases, leaving 19 bases between them. From germline, CDR1 is SGHRS and CDR2 YFSETQ. CDR3 length: 16 amino acids. The CDR3 DNA reads as TGCGCCAGCAGCCCGGTTAAGACAGGACTCAACAATGAGCAGTTCTTC. Translating gives CASSPVKTGLNNEQFF. Based on the CDR3 plus reference TRBV5-1 and TRBJ2-1, the full variable domain is KAGVTQTPRYLIKTRGQQVTLSCSPISGHRSVSWYQQTPGQGLQFLFEYFSETQRNKGNFPGRFSGRQFSNSRSEMNVSTLELGDSALYLCASSPVKTGLNNEQFFGPGTRLTVL.

The J gene is TRBJ2-7, the V gene TRBV18, with D tentatively TRBD2 (6 bases). Germline CDR1 is KGHSH and CDR2 is LQKENI. The CDR3 extends over 11 amino acids. Deletions cut 4 bases from V and 6 bases from J, with 7 bases between. CDR3 sequence (DNA): TGTGCCAGCTCACGAGCGGGCGAGCAGTACTTC. It codes for CASSRAGEQYF.

The genes are TRBV19 and TRBJ1-1, with D possibly TRBD1 on 5 matching bases. This CDR3 spans 20 amino acids. V lost 0 bases, J lost 0 bases, and 23 bases lay in between. CDR1 and CDR2 from the germline V gene are LNHDA and SQIVND (reference sequence). The chain's CDR3 is CASSIDDLGDLDMMNTEAFF. As DNA, the CDR3 is TGTGCCAGTAGTATAGATGACCTAGGGGATCTAGATATGATGAACACTGAAGCTTTCTTT.

The chain has TRBV19 and TRBJ1-4, with D hard to call. CDR3 size: 13 residues. V was clipped by 5 bases and J by 5 bases, with 9 bases between them. The germline gives CDR1 LNHDA, CDR2 SQIVND (reference sequence). CDR3 in amino acids: CASSFGGNEKLFF. The DNA for the CDR3 is TGTGCCAGTAGTTTTGGCGGAAATGAAAAACTGTTTTTT. The full variable domain, rest sourced from reference TRBV19 and TRBJ1-4, is DGGITQSPKYLFRKEGQNVTLSCEQNLNHDAMYWYRQDPGQGLRLIYYSQIVNDFQKGDIAEGYSVSREKKESFPLTVTSAQKNPTAFYLCASSFGGNEKLFFGSGTQLSVL.

V is TRBV5-6 and J is TRBJ1-1, with no clear D. The CDR3 runs to 16 residues. Trimming left V 3 bases short and J 0 bases short, with 15 bases between. Per the germline V gene, CDR1 is SGHDT and CDR2 is YYEEEE. In nucleotides, the CDR3 is TGTGCCAGCAGCTATAGGGCGGGCAGCCTGAACACTGAAGCTTTCTTT. The encoded protein is CASSYRAGSLNTEAFF.

A single count supports this clone. The chain is built from TRBV2 and TRBJ2-7, with D perhaps matching TRBD1 (6 bases). The CDR3 is 14 residues long. Deletions cut 4 bases from V and 7 bases from J, with 17 bases between. Germline-derived CDR1 and CDR2 are SNHLY and FYNNEI. The CDR3 reads CASSGLRGMGEQYF. CDR3 bases: TGTGCCAGCAGTGGTTTAAGGGGGATGGGGGAGCAGTACTTC.

The chain combines TRBV5-1 with TRBJ2-1, with TRBD2 matching 11 bases. The CDR3 has 16 residues. J gave up 7 bases and V 3 bases, and 9 bases lay outside the gene matches. Germline V gene data show CDR1 as SGHRS and CDR2 as YFSETQ. CDR3 amino acids: CASSWALAGGGNEQFF. DNA of the CDR3: TGCGCCAGCAGCTGGGCTCTAGCGGGAGGAGGTAATGAGCAGTTCTTC.

The genes are TRBV18 and TRBJ2-5; D ambiguous. CDR3 length: 15 residues. V was shortened by 5 bases and J by 2 bases, with 15 bases between the two germline ends. Per the germline V gene, CDR1 is KGHSH and CDR2 is LQKENI. The CDR3 nucleotides are TGTGCCAGCTCAACCCGTGAGGCAAGGCAAGAGACCCAGTACTTC. Its translation is CASSTREARQETQYF.

The rearrangement joins TRBV4-2 to TRBJ2-3; 8 positions match TRBD2. The germline V gene encodes CDR1 LGHNA and CDR2 YNFKEQ. V gave up 1 base and J gave up 1 base; unmatched junction bases: 4. The CDR3 is made up of 16 amino acids. The CDR3 DNA reads TGTGCCAGCAGCCAAGCGGGGGGGACGCGCACAGATACGCAGTATTTT. The encoded protein is CASSQAGGTRTDTQYF.

This chain connects TRBV5-1 to TRBJ2-5; 8 positions match TRBD1. With V trimmed by 4 bases and J by 9 bases, 23 bases remained unmatched. Germline lookup yields CDR1 SGHRS and CDR2 YFSETQ. The CDR3 sequence is 18 residues long. CDR3 DNA: TGCGCCAGCAGCCGACACGGTGGACAGGGATCCTTCTCAGGGTCCCAGTACTTC. This gives the protein CASSRHGGQGSFSGSQYF.

This chain uses TRBV27 with TRBJ2-1; 10 nucleotides match TRBD2. Germline V gene lookup returns CDR1 MNHEY and CDR2 SMNVEV (reference sequence). Unmatched junction bases numbered 6, after V lost 5 bases and J lost 8 bases. This CDR3 has 14 residues. The chain's CDR3 is CASSKGLATHEQFF. The CDR3, as DNA: TGTGCCAGCAGTAAGGGACTAGCGACGCATGAGCAGTTCTTC.

CDR3 loop: CASSVEWTGGYTGELFF. CDR3 coding DNA: TGTGCCAGCAGCGTAGAATGGACAGGGGGATACACCGGGGAGCTGTTTTTT. The V call is TRBV9, the J call TRBJ2-2; 10 nucleotides agree with TRBD1. The germline V gene has CDR1 SGDLS and CDR2 YYNGEE. V lost 0 bases, J lost 3 bases, and 5 bases stayed unmatched. This CDR3 spans 17 amino acids.

This chain joins TRBV9 and TRBJ2-2, with 12 bases identical to TRBD2. V gave up 2 bases and J gave up 8 bases; unmatched junction bases: 7. Germline assignment: CDR1 SGDLS and CDR2 YYNGEE. CDR3 length equals 16 residues. This CDR3 reads CASSVTSGSFQGELFF. CDR3 in DNA: TGTGCCAGCAGCGTGACTAGCGGGAGTTTCCAGGGGGAGCTGTTTTTT.

J is TRBJ2-3 and V is TRBV6-1, with 10 bases lining up with TRBD1. V shed 6 bases and J 0 bases; nucleotides not matched to a gene: 3. CDR3 length equals 15 residues. CDR1 and CDR2 from the germline V gene are MNHNS and SASEGT. Written as DNA, the CDR3 is TGTGCCAGCAGGGGACAGGGGAATAGCACAGATACGCAGTATTTT. It encodes CASRGQGNSTDTQYF.

The chain uses TRBV28 and TRBJ1-3, with D perhaps matching TRBD1 (5 bases). The V gene's germline CDR1 is MDHEN and CDR2 SYDVKM. This CDR3 region has 15 residues. Trimming cost V 6 bases and J 8 bases, with 20 bases left between them. CDR3 coding DNA: TGTGCCAGCAGCCCCGACGGGGGGACTGTTGACACCATATATTTT. Its translation: CASSPDGGTVDTIYF.

V and J are TRBV4-2 and TRBJ1-2, with D perhaps matching TRBD1 (6 bases). V lost 4 bases and J 4 bases, leaving 13 bases between the germline ends. This CDR3 is 14 amino acids long. The germline gives CDR1 LGHNA, CDR2 YNFKEQ. In DNA, the CDR3 is TGTGCCAGCAGCCTCAGGGGCCTAAGCTATGGCTACACCTTC. It is translated as CASSLRGLSYGYTF.

In its sample, this clone was seen once. The chain carries TRBV28 and TRBJ2-2, with D tentatively TRBD2 (7 bases). This CDR3 region has 13 residues. Germline CDR1 reads MDHEN; CDR2 reads SYDVKM. The V and J ends lost 7 bases and 6 bases respectively, with 12 bases between them. The CDR3 sequence is CASMFGGPGELFF. DNA of the CDR3: TGTGCCAGCATGTTCGGGGGGCCCGGGGAGCTGTTTTTT.

This clone is a singleton in its sample. CDR3 in DNA: TGTGCCAGCACCTTTGGGACAGGGGAGGGCTACAATGAGCAGTTCTTC. It translates to CASTFGTGEGYNEQFF. The rearrangement links TRBV5-5 to TRBJ2-1; TRBD1 aligns across 10 bases. CDR3 size: 16 residues. CDR1 is SGHKS, CDR2 YYEKEE, per germline (reference sequence). V shed 6 bases and J 3 bases; nucleotides not matched to a gene: 9.

The chain recombines TRBV30 with TRBJ2-5, with 13 positions matching TRBD2. V shed 1 base and J 3 bases; nucleotides not matched to a gene: 5. CDR1 is GTSNPN, CDR2 SVGIG, per germline (reference sequence). The CDR3 is 16 amino acids. CDR3 amino acids: CAWSALTSGREETQYF. CDR3 bases: TGTGCCTGGAGTGCGTTAACTAGCGGGAGGGAAGAGACCCAGTACTTC.

The V and J genes are TRBV9 and TRBJ1-1; D remains ambiguous. Germline CDR1 reads SGDLS; CDR2 reads YYNGEE. Trimming stripped 0 bases from V and 1 base from J, with 7 bases between. This CDR3 is built from 14 residues. The CDR3 is CASSVAGRNTEAFF. CDR3 nucleotide sequence: TGTGCCAGCAGCGTAGCCGGGAGGAACACTGAAGCTTTCTTT.

The chain joins TRBV19 to TRBJ2-7, with 8 bases aligning to TRBD2. This CDR3 region has 14 residues. CDR1 LNHDA and CDR2 SQIVND come from the germline V gene (reference sequence). V lost 7 bases, J lost 8 bases, and 13 bases stayed unmatched. For the CDR3, the DNA is TGTGCCAGTACTGACAGCGGGAGACCCTTTAAGCAGTACTTC. Protein product: CASTDSGRPFKQYF.

The chain is built from TRBV4-2 and TRBJ2-1; 14 bases align to TRBD2. Trimming took 0 bases from V and 6 from J; bases not matched to a gene: 7. This CDR3 spans 18 amino acids. CDR1 is LGHNA and CDR2 is YNFKEQ in the germline V gene. CDR3: CASSQEGTSGSYVNEQFF. The CDR3, as DNA: TGTGCCAGCAGCCAAGAAGGGACTAGCGGGAGTTATGTCAATGAGCAGTTCTTC.

The chain recombines TRBV5-5 with TRBJ2-1; D is possibly TRBD1 (5 bases). Trimming removed 4 bases at V and 5 bases at J, with 10 bases between. CDR1 and CDR2 (germline): SGHKS, YYEKEE (reference sequence). This CDR3 spans 13 amino acids. CDR3 sequence: CASSQDRNNEQFF. The CDR3 region has the DNA TGTGCCAGCAGCCAAGACAGAAACAATGAGCAGTTCTTC.

The rearrangement joins TRBV19 to TRBJ2-2; 8 bases match TRBD2. This CDR3 is built from 15 residues. Germline values: CDR1 LNHDA, CDR2 SQIVND (reference sequence). Trimming cost V 3 bases and J 8 bases; bases outside gene matches: 8. The CDR3 is CASSIPGGSRGELFF. In DNA form, the CDR3 reads TGTGCCAGTAGTATCCCGGGAGGGTCCAGGGGGGAGCTGTTTTTT.

V gene TRBV12-2 combines with J gene TRBJ1-2; the table's D call of TRBD1 was not tested on the DNA. TRBV12-2 is flagged as a pseudogene. The CDR3 totals 16 residues. The CDR3 region has the DNA TGTGCAAGTCGCTTAGTTCCAGAGGGGGACCTCTATGGCTACACCTTC. It encodes CASRLVPEGDLYGYTF.